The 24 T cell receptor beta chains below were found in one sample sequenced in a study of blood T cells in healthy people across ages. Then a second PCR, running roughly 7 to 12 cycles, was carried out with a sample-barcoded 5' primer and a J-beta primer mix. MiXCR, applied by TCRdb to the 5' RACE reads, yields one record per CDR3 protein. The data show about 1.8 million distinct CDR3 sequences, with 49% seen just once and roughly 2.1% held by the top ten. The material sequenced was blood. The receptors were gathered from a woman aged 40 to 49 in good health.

DNA for the CDR3: TGTGCCAGCATATGGGCCGAGCAGTACTTC. Its translation: CASIWAEQYF. The chain uses TRBV9 and TRBJ2-7; D is undetermined. This CDR3 has 10 amino acids. CDR1 SGDLS and CDR2 YYNGEE come from the germline V gene. Trimming cost V 6 bases and J 6 bases, with 7 bases left between them.

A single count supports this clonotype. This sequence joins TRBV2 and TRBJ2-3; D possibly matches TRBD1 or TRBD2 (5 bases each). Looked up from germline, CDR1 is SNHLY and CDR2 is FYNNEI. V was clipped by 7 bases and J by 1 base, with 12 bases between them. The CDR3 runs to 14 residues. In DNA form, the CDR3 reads TGTGCCAGCACTGGGGGTTTTGGCACAGATACGCAGTATTTT. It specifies CASTGGFGTDTQYF.

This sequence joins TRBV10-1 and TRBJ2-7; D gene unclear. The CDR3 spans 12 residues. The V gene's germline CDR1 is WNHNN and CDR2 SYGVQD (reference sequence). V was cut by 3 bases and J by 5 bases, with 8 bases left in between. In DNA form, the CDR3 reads TGCGCCAGCAGTGAAAATAGCCACGAGCAGTACTTC. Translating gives CASSENSHEQYF.

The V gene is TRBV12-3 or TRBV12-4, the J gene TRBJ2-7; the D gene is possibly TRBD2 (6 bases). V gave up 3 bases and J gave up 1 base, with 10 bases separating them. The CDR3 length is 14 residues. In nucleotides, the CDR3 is TGTGCCAGCAGTTTGTTGGAGGGATCCTACGAGCAGTACTTC. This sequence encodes CASSLLEGSYEQYF.

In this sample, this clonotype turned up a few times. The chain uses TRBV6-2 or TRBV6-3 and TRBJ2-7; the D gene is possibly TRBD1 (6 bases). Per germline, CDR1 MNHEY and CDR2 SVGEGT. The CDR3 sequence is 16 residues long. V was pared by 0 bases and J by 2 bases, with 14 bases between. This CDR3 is CASSYSKTGLPYEQYF. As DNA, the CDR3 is TGTGCCAGCAGTTACTCTAAAACAGGGCTTCCCTACGAGCAGTACTTC.

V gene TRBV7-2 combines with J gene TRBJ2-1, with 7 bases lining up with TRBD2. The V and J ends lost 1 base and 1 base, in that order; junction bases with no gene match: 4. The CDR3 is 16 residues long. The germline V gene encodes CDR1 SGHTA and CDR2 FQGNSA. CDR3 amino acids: CASSLGGGNSYNEQFF. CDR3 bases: TGTGCCAGCAGCTTAGGGGGAGGGAATTCCTACAATGAGCAGTTCTTC.

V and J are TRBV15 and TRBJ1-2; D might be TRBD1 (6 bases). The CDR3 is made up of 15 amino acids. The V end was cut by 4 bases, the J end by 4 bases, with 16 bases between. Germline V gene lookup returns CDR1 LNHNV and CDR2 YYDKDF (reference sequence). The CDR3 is CATSTLDGGPYGYTF. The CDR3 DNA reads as TGTGCCACCAGCACTCTAGATGGGGGGCCCTATGGCTACACCTTC.

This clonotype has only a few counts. The CDR3, as DNA: TGTGCCATCAGTGAGGGGGACGCGCGAGAGACCCAGTACTTC. It specifies CAISEGDARETQYF. The chain couples TRBV10-3 to TRBJ2-5; D may be TRBD1 or TRBD2 (5 bases each). CDR1 and CDR2 (germline): ENHRY, SYGVKD. The V end lost 2 bases, the J end lost 4 bases, and 11 bases lay between the germline ends. The CDR3 sequence is 14 residues long.

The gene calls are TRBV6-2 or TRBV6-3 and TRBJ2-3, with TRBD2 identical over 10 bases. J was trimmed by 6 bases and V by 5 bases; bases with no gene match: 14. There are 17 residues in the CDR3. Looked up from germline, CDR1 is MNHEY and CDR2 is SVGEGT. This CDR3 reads CASSRLSSAGGPDTQYF. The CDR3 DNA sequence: TGTGCCAGCAGTCGGTTATCCTCAGCGGGGGGGCCCGATACGCAGTATTTT.

CDR3 coding DNA: TGTGCCAGCAGTTATACTAGCGGGGGTACGCAGTTCTTC. Translating it yields CASSYTSGGTQFF. J is TRBJ2-1 and V is TRBV11-3, with 11 nucleotides matching TRBD2. The CDR3 extends over 13 amino acids. Germline V gene data show CDR1 as SGHNT and CDR2 as YENEEA. The junction had 7 bases not matched to a gene; V was cut back by 6 bases and J by 12 bases.

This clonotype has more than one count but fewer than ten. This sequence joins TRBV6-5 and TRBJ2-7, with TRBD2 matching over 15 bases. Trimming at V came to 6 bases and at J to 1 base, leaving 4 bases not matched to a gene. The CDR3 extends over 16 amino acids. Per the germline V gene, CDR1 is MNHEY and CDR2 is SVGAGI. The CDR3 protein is CASSRTSGGGSYEQYF. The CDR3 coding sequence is TGTGCCAGCAGCCGGACTAGCGGGGGGGGATCCTACGAGCAGTACTTC.

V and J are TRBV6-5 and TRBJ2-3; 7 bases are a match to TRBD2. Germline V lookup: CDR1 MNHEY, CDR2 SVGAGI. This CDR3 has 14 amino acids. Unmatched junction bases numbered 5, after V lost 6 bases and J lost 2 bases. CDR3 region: CASRASGSTDTQYF. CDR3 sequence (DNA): TGTGCCAGCAGGGCTAGCGGATCCACAGATACGCAGTATTTT.

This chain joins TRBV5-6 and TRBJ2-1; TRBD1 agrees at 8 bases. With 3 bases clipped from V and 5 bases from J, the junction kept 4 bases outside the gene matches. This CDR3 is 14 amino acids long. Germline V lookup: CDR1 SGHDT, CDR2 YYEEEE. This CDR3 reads CASSWPTGDNEQFF. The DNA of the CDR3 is TGTGCCAGCAGCTGGCCGACAGGGGACAATGAGCAGTTCTTC.

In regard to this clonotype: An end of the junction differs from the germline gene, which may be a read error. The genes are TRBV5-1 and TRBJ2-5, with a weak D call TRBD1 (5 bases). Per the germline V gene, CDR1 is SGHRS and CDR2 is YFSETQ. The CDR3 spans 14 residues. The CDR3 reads CASPRGLKQETRYF. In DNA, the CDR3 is TGCGCCAGTCCTAGGGGCCTCAAACAAGAGACCCGGTACTTC.

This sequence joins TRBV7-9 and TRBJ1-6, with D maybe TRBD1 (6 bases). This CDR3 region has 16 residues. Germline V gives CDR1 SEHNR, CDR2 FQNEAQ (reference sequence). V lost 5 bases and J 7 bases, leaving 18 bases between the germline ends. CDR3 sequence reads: CASSMNTGTRNSPLHF. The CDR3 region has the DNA TGTGCCAGCAGCATGAACACCGGGACAAGGAATTCACCCCTCCACTTT.

The CDR3 spells CASSPRLLSGGSQETQYF. CDR3 coding DNA: TGTGCCAGCAGTCCCCGTCTCCTGAGCGGGGGGTCCCAAGAGACCCAGTACTTC. The chain couples TRBV6-1 to TRBJ2-5, with 9 bases lining up with TRBD2. Germline V gives CDR1 MNHNS, CDR2 SASEGT. The CDR3 contains 18 residues. V shed 5 bases, J shed 1 base, and the junction held 14 bases outside the gene matches.

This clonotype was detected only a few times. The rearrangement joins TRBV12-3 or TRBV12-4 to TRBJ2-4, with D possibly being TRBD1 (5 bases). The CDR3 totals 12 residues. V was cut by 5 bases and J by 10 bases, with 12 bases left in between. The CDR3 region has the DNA TGTGCCAGCAGTAAGACAGTAAGGATTCAGTACTTC. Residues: CASSKTVRIQYF.

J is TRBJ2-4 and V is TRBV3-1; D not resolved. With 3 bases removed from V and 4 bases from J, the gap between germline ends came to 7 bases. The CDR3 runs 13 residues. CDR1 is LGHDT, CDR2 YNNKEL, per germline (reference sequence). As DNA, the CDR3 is TGTGCCAGCAGCCATCGTCAGAAAAACATTCAGTACTTC. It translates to CASSHRQKNIQYF.

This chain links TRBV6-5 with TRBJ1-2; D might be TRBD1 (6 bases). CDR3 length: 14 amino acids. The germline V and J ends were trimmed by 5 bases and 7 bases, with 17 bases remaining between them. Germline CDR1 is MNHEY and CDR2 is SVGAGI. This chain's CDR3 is CASSPGGRALGYTF. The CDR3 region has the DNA TGTGCCAGCAGTCCGGGGGGCAGGGCCCTTGGCTACACCTTC.

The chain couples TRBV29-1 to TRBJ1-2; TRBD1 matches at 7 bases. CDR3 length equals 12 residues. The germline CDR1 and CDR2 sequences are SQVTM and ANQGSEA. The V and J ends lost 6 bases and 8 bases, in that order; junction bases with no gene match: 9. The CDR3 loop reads CSVVKGAGGYTF. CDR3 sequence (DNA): TGCAGCGTGGTGAAGGGGGCGGGGGGCTACACCTTC. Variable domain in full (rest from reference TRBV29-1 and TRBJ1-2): SAVISQKPSRDICQRGTSLTIQCQVDSQVTMMFWYRQQPGQSLTLIATANQGSEATYESGFVIDKFPISRPNLTFSTLTVSNMSPEDSSIYLCSVVKGAGGYTFGSGTRLTVV.

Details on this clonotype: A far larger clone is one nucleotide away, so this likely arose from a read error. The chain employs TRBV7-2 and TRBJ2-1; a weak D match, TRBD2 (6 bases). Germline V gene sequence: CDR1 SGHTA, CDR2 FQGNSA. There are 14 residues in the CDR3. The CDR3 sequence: CASSLGGSYSEQFF. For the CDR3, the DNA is TGTGCCAGCAGCTTGGGGGGATCCTACAGTGAGCAGTTCTTC.

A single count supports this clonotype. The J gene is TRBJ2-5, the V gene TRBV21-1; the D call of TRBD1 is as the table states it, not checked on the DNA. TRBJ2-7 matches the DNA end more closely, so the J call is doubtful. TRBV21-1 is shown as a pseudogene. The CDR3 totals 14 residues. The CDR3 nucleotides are TGTGCCAGCAGCAAAGTTGGGGGGTTCCGCGAGCAGTACTTC. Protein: CASSKVGGFREQYF.

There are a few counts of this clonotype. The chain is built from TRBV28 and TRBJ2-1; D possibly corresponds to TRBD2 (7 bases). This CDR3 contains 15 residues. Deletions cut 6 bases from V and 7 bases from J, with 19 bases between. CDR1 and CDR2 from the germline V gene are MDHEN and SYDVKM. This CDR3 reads CASSLRGAGGNEQFF. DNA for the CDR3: TGTGCCAGCAGCCTCCGGGGGGCTGGGGGGAATGAGCAGTTCTTC.

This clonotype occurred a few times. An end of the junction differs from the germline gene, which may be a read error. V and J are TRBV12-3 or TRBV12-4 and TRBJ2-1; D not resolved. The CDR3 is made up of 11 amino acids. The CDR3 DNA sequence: TGTGCCAGCAGTTCCTACAATGAGCGGTTCTTC. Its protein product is CASSSYNERFF.